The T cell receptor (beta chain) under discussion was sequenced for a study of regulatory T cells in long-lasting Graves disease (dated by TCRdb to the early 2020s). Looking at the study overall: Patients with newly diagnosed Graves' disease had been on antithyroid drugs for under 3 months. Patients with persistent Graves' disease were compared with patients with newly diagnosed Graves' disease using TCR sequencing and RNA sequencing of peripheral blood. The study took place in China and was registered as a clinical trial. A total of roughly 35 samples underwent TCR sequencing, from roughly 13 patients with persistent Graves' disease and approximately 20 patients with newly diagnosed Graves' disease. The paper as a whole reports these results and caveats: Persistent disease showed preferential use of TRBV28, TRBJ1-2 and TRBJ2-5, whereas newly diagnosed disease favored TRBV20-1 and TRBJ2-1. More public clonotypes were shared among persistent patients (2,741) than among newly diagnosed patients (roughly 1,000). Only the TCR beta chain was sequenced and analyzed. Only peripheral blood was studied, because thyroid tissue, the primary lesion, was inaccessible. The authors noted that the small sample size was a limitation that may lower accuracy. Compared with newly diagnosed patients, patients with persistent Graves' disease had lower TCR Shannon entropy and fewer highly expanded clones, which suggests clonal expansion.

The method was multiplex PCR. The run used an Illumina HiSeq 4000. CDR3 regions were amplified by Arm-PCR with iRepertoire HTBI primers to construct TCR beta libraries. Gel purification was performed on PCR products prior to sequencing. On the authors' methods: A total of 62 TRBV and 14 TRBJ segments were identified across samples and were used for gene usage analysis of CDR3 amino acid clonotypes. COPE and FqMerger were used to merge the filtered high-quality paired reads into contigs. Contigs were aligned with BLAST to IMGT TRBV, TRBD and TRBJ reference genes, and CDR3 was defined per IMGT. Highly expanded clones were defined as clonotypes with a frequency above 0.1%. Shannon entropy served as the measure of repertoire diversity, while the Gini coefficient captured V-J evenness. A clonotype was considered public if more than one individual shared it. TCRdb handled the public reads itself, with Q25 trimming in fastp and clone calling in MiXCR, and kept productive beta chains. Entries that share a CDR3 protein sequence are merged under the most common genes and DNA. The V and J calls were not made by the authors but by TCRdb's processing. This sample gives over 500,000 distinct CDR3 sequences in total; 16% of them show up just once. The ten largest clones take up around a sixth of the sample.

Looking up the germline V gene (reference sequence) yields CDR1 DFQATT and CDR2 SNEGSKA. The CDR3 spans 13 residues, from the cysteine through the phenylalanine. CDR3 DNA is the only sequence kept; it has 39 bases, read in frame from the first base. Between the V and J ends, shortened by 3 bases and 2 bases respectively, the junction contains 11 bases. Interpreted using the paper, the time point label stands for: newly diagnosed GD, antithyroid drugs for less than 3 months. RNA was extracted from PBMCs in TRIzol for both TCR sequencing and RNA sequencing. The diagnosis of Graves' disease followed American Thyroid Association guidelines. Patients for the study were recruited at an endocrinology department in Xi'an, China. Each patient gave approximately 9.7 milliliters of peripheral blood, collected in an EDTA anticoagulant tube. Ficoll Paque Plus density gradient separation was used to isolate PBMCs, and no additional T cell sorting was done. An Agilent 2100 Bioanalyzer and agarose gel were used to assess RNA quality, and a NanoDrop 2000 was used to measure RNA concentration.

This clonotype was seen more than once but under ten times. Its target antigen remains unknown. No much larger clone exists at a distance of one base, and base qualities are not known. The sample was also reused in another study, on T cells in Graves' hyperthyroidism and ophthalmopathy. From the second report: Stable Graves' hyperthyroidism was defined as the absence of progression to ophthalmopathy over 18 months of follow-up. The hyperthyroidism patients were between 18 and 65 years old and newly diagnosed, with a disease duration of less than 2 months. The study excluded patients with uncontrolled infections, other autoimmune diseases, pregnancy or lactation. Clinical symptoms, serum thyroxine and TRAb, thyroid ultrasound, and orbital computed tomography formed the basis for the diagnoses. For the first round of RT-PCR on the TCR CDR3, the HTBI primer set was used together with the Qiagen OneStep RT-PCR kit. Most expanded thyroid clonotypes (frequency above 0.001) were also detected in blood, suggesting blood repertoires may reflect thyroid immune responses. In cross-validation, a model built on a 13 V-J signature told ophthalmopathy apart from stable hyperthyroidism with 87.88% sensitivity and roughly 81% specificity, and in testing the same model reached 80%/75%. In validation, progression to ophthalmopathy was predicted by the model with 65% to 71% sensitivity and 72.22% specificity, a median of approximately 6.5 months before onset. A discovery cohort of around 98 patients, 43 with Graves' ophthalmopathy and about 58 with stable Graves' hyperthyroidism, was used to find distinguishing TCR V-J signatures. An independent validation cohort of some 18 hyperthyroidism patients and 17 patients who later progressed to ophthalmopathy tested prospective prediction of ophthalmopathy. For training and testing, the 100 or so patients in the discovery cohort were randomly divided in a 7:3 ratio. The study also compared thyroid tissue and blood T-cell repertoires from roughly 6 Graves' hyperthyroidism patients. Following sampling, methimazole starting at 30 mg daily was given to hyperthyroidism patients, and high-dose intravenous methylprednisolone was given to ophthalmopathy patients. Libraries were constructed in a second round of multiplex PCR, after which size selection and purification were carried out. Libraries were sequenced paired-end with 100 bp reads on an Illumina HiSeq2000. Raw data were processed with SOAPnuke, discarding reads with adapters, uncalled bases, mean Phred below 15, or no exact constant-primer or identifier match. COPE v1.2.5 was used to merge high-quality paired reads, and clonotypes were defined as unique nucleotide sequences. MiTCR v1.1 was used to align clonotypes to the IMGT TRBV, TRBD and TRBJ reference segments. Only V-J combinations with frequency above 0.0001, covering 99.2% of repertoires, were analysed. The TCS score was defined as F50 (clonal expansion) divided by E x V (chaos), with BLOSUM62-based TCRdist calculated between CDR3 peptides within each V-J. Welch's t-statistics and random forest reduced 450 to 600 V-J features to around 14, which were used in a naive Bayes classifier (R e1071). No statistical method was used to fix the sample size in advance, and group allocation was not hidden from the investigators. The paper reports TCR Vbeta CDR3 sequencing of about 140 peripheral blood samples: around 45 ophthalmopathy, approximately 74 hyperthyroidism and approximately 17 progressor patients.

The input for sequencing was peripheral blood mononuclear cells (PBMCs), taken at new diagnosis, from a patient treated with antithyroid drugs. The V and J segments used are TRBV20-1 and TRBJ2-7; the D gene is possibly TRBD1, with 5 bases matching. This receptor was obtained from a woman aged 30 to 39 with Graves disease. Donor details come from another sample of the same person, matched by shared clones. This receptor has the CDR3 CSASFPGTYEQYF. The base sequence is TGCAGTGCTAGTTTTCCAGGGACCTACGAGCAGTACTTC.